Below are 27 T cell receptor beta chains sequenced from a single sample in a study of blood T cell repertoires in COVID-19. The table came from immunoSEQ multiplex PCR; TCRdb's copy has only in-frame clones and leaves some out. The repertoire holds some 180,000 clones, 79% seen once, with 15% to 20% in the top ten. Sequenced: PBMCs or T cells enriched from blood (not recorded which). The receptors were gathered from a woman between 65 and 79 years old in a cohort exposed to, infected with or recovered from COVID-19 (not recorded which).

The chain employs TRBV19 and TRBJ1-5, with D tentatively TRBD1 (5 bases). From germline, CDR1 is LNHDA and CDR2 SQIVND (reference sequence). This CDR3 contains 15 residues. Trimming shortened V by 3 bases and J by 6 bases, and 15 bases separated the two germline ends. This CDR3 is CASSIGGGSAQPQHF. CDR3 in DNA: TGTGCCAGTAGTATTGGTGGGGGGTCGGCTCAGCCCCAGCATTTT.

The chain carries TRBV6-5 and TRBJ2-7; 10 bases fit TRBD2. The CDR3 has 15 amino acids. Germline loops: CDR1 MNHEY, CDR2 SVGAGI. The junction had 5 bases not matched to a gene; V was cut back by 2 bases and J by 4 bases. The CDR3: CASSYIAGGLYEQYF. The CDR3 nucleotides read TGTGCCAGCAGTTACATAGCGGGAGGTCTTTACGAGCAGTACTTC.

For this clone: At the DNA level, this CDR3 is encoded by other sequences in the same sample as well. This rearrangement joins TRBV7-9 to TRBJ1-2; TRBD1 matches at 7 bases. V lost 5 bases, J lost 5 bases, and 5 bases stayed unmatched. The germline gives CDR1 SEHNR, CDR2 FQNEAQ (reference sequence). The CDR3 has 13 residues. The DNA of the CDR3 is TGTGCCAGCAGCCTAGGGACAGCATATGGCTACACCTTC. It encodes CASSLGTAYGYTF. Together with reference TRBV7-9 and TRBJ1-2, the CDR3 gives the full variable domain: DTGVSQNPRHKITKRGQNVTFRCDPISEHNRLYWYRQTLGQGPEFLTYFQNEAQLEKSRLLSDRFSAERPKGSFSTLEIQRTEQGDSAMYLCASSLGTAYGYTFGSGTRLTVV.

V is TRBV11-3 and J is TRBJ2-1; 11 bases are a match to TRBD1. This CDR3 comprises 15 residues. Germline assignment: CDR1 SGHNT and CDR2 YENEEA. V lost 5 bases and J lost 10; bases outside the gene matches: 10. The CDR3 region has the DNA TGTGCCAGCAGCCACGGTCGGACAGGGGGCGTGGAGCAGTTCTTC. Translated: CASSHGRTGGVEQFF.

The gene calls are TRBV9 and TRBJ1-1; 10 bases line up with TRBD1. Germline values: CDR1 SGDLS, CDR2 YYNGEE. V trimming: 0 bases; J trimming: 0 bases; junction bases outside the gene matches: 5. The CDR3 is made up of 17 amino acids. CDR3 sequence (DNA): TGTGCCAGCAGCGTAGACGGGACAGGGGCTATGAACACTGAAGCTTTCTTT. Translated: CASSVDGTGAMNTEAFF. The full variable domain, with the rest looked up from reference TRBV9 and TRBJ1-1, is DSGVTQTPKHLITATGQRVTLRCSPRSGDLSVYWYQQSLDQGLQFLIQYYNGEERAKGNILERFSAQQFPDLHSELNLSSLELGDSALYFCASSVDGTGAMNTEAFFGQGTRLTVV.

The rearrangement links TRBV11-2 to TRBJ1-1; D is possibly TRBD1 (6 bases). Germline V gene lookup returns CDR1 SGHAT and CDR2 FQNNGV. The V end was cut by 11 bases, the J end by 4 bases, with 20 bases between. The CDR3 consists of 14 residues. The CDR3 nucleotides are TGTGCCCTCACCTCCCTTAGGGGGAGCACTGAAGCTTTCTTT. As protein: CALTSLRGSTEAFF.

This clone has more than one count but fewer than ten. The V call is TRBV5-1, the J call TRBJ2-3; weak D call: TRBD1 (5 bases). The CDR3 covers 14 residues. V lost 5 bases, J lost 5 bases, and 15 bases lay in between. Germline V gene lookup returns CDR1 SGHRS and CDR2 YFSETQ. As DNA, the CDR3 is TGCGCCAGCAGTCTGGACACCCTGGAAGATACGCAGTATTTT. This translates into CASSLDTLEDTQYF.

This chain uses TRBV7-9 with TRBJ1-1; D perhaps matches TRBD1 (5 bases). CDR1 and CDR2 (germline): SEHNR, FQNEAQ (reference sequence). Trimming shortened V by 2 bases and J by 4 bases, and 14 bases separated the two germline ends. This CDR3 has 15 residues. The CDR3 loop is CASSLSVPGLTEAFF. The CDR3 nucleotides are TGTGCCAGCAGCTTATCAGTTCCAGGGCTCACTGAAGCTTTCTTT.

The CDR3 loop reads CASSPDRGGWNEQFF. CDR3 coding DNA: TGTGCCAGCTCACCAGACAGGGGCGGGTGGAATGAGCAGTTCTTC. V and J are TRBV18 and TRBJ2-1, with 8 bases aligning to TRBD1. Germline V gives CDR1 KGHSH, CDR2 LQKENI. V was pared by 2 bases and J by 7 bases, with 7 bases of the junction left unmatched. The CDR3 spans 15 residues.

The chain employs TRBV7-2 and TRBJ1-1; D is uncertain. The CDR3 totals 13 residues. Germline loops: CDR1 SGHTA, CDR2 FQGNSA. Trimming took 1 base from V and 1 from J, leaving 4 bases between them. For the CDR3, the DNA is TGTGCCAGCAGCTTAGGAGAGAACACTGAAGCTTTCTTT. Residues: CASSLGENTEAFF. The complete variable domain, with remaining parts taken from reference TRBV7-2 and TRBJ1-1, reads GAGVSQSPSNKVTEKGKDVELRCDPISGHTALYWYRQSLGQGLEFLIYFQGNSAPDKSGLPSDRFSAERTGGSVSTLTIQRTQQEDSAVYLCASSLGENTEAFFGQGTRLTVV.

The chain recombines TRBV5-1 with TRBJ2-5, with D perhaps TRBD2 (5 bases). Germline-derived CDR1 and CDR2 are SGHRS and YFSETQ. This CDR3 has 12 amino acids. V was clipped by 5 bases and J by 2 bases, with 7 bases between them. CDR3 sequence reads: CASSGSQETQYF. CDR3 in DNA: TGCGCCAGCAGTGGGAGTCAAGAGACCCAGTACTTC.

The count of this clone is one. The chain employs TRBV5-6 and TRBJ2-7; 11 bases map to TRBD1. Unmatched junction bases numbered 14, after V lost 5 bases and J lost 4 bases. From germline, CDR1 is SGHDT and CDR2 YYEEEE. This CDR3 comprises 17 residues. The CDR3 nucleotides read TGTGCCAGCAGTCCGGAAGGTGGGACAGGGGGAGAGTACGAGCAGTACTTC. Protein product: CASSPEGGTGGEYEQYF.

The chain carries TRBV11-3 and TRBJ2-4; possibly TRBD1 for D (6 bases). The CDR3 has 19 residues. The germline V gene encodes CDR1 SGHNT and CDR2 YENEEA. Trimming stripped 2 bases from V and 3 bases from J, with 23 bases between. CDR3 loop: CASSLFGRGSPVGKNIQYF. CDR3 bases: TGTGCCAGCAGCTTATTCGGCAGGGGATCACCGGTGGGCAAAAACATTCAGTACTTC.

The V gene is TRBV11-3, the J gene TRBJ1-4; 7 bases line up with TRBD1. This CDR3 region has 14 residues. The V segment lost 3 bases and the J segment 7 bases; nucleotides outside the gene matches: 5. Germline V gene lookup returns CDR1 SGHNT and CDR2 YENEEA. The CDR3 loop reads CASSLGQSGEKLFF. The CDR3, as DNA: TGTGCCAGCAGCTTGGGACAGTCAGGTGAAAAACTGTTTTTT. Complete variable domain (other parts from reference TRBV11-3 and TRBJ1-4): EAGVVQSPRYKIIEKKQPVAFWCNPISGHNTLYWYLQNLGQGPELLIRYENEEAVDDSQLPKDRFSAERLKGVDSTLKIQPAELGDSAVYLCASSLGQSGEKLFFGSGTQLSVL.

With respect to this clone: Distinct nucleotide sequences in the sample also encode this CDR3. The chain recombines TRBV5-1 with TRBJ1-2, with 7 bases identical to TRBD1. This CDR3 has 13 residues. Germline V lookup: CDR1 SGHRS, CDR2 YFSETQ. V lost 4 bases to trimming and J lost 2 bases; unmatched junction nucleotides: 2. The CDR3 nucleotides read TGCGCCAGCAGCCTGGGACAGAACTATGGCTACACCTTC. Its protein is CASSLGQNYGYTF.

V gene TRBV5-1 combines with J gene TRBJ2-1; 11 bases agree with TRBD1. The V and J ends lost 4 bases and 6 bases, in that order; junction bases with no gene match: 3. CDR1 and CDR2 (germline): SGHRS, YFSETQ. CDR3 length equals 14 residues. The CDR3 DNA is TGCGCCAGCAGCGGACAGGGGGCCCTCAATGAGCAGTTCTTC. Amino acid sequence: CASSGQGALNEQFF.

The CDR3: CASSLALSGRAADTQYF. The CDR3 nucleotides are TGTGCCAGCAGTTTGGCCCTTAGCGGGAGGGCGGCAGATACGCAGTATTTT. The chain is built from TRBV28 and TRBJ2-3, with TRBD2 identical over 11 bases. The V segment lost 3 bases and the J segment 4 bases; nucleotides outside the gene matches: 9. The germline V gene encodes CDR1 MDHEN and CDR2 SYDVKM. The CDR3 is made up of 17 amino acids.

In the case of this clone: Other nucleotide sequences in the sample specify the same CDR3. The V call is TRBV27, the J call TRBJ2-1; 12 bases fit TRBD2. Germline V gives CDR1 MNHEY, CDR2 SMNVEV (reference sequence). Trimming cost V 4 bases and J 4 bases; bases outside gene matches: 2. The CDR3 is 15 residues long. The CDR3 sequence is CASSSLAGGYNEQFF. The DNA for the CDR3 is TGTGCCAGCAGTTCCCTAGCGGGAGGGTACAATGAGCAGTTCTTC.

The chain has TRBV28 and TRBJ1-4, with 10 bases lining up with TRBD1. Germline CDR1 MDHEN, CDR2 SYDVKM. The CDR3 is 17 amino acids. V lost 3 bases to trimming and J lost 8 bases; unmatched junction nucleotides: 12. The CDR3 reads CASSFEYGTGVGEKLFF. The CDR3 region has the DNA TGTGCCAGCAGTTTTGAGTACGGGACAGGGGTCGGGGAAAAACTGTTTTTT.

The chain combines TRBV27 with TRBJ1-2; TRBD1 agrees at 10 bases. Germline V gene lookup returns CDR1 MNHEY and CDR2 SMNVEV (reference sequence). This CDR3 contains 14 residues. V was pared by 6 bases and J by 8 bases, with 9 bases of the junction left unmatched. The CDR3 DNA follows: TGTGCCAGCAGACCGACAGGGGGCGCGGGGGGCTACACCTTC. It is translated as CASRPTGGAGGYTF.

This chain uses TRBV5-5 with TRBJ2-7, with a possible D match to TRBD1 (6 bases). Looked up from germline, CDR1 is SGHKS and CDR2 is YYEKEE (reference sequence). The V end was cut by 4 bases, the J end by 7 bases, with 12 bases between. This CDR3 spans 12 amino acids. The CDR3 here is CASSTTGIEQYF. The CDR3 nucleotides are TGTGCCAGCAGCACTACAGGGATAGAGCAGTACTTC.

The chain has TRBV7-9 and TRBJ2-5; 11 bases are a match to TRBD2. The J segment lost 5 bases and the V segment lost 3 bases, leaving 8 bases of the junction unmatched. CDR3 size: 16 residues. CDR1 and CDR2 from the germline V gene are SEHNR and FQNEAQ (reference sequence). CDR3 region: CASSFGTSGSRETQYF. Written as DNA, the CDR3 is TGTGCCAGCAGCTTCGGGACTAGCGGCAGCCGGGAGACCCAGTACTTC.

The V and J genes are TRBV10-3 and TRBJ2-7; possible D gene TRBD1, 5 bases. Trimming shortened V by 0 bases and J by 2 bases, and 8 bases separated the two germline ends. The length of the CDR3 is 14 residues. Germline loops: CDR1 ENHRY, CDR2 SYGVKD. The CDR3 DNA reads as TGTGCCATCAGTGAGTCAACAGGAACCTACGAGCAGTACTTC. It is translated as CAISESTGTYEQYF.

The chain carries TRBV7-8 and TRBJ2-5, with 7 bases matching TRBD1. The germline V gene has CDR1 SGHVS and CDR2 FQNEAQ. V lost 3 bases, J lost 4 bases, and 8 bases stayed unmatched. The CDR3 loop spans 15 amino acids. The CDR3 region is CASSFGDSRLETQYF. CDR3 DNA sequence: TGTGCCAGCAGCTTCGGGGACAGTAGATTAGAGACCCAGTACTTC.

The rearrangement uses TRBV19 and TRBJ1-4; perhaps TRBD1 as D (6 bases). Trimming pared 6 bases from V and 5 bases from J, leaving 10 bases between. CDR3 size: 13 residues. Germline-derived CDR1 and CDR2 are LNHDA and SQIVND (reference sequence). CDR3 sequence: CASRTGQNEKLFF. The CDR3 bases are TGTGCCAGTAGGACAGGCCAGAATGAAAAACTGTTTTTT.

The chain joins TRBV11-3 to TRBJ2-2; no definite D call. Trimming stripped 0 bases from V and 6 bases from J, with 11 bases between. The CDR3 sequence is 15 residues long. CDR1 is SGHNT and CDR2 is YENEEA in the germline V gene. CDR3 in DNA: TGTGCCAGCAGCTTAGACCCGGGTGCTCCCGGGGAGCTGTTTTTT. This encodes CASSLDPGAPGELFF.

The J gene is TRBJ1-5, the V gene TRBV18, with D tentatively TRBD1 (6 bases). Germline lookup yields CDR1 KGHSH and CDR2 LQKENI. This CDR3 is 18 amino acids long. V was clipped by 4 bases and J by 6 bases, with 25 bases between them. The DNA of the CDR3 is TGTGCCAGCTCACTTTCCCAGGGGTCCGGGCGCAGGGGTCAGCCCCAGCATTTT. It is translated as CASSLSQGSGRRGQPQHF.